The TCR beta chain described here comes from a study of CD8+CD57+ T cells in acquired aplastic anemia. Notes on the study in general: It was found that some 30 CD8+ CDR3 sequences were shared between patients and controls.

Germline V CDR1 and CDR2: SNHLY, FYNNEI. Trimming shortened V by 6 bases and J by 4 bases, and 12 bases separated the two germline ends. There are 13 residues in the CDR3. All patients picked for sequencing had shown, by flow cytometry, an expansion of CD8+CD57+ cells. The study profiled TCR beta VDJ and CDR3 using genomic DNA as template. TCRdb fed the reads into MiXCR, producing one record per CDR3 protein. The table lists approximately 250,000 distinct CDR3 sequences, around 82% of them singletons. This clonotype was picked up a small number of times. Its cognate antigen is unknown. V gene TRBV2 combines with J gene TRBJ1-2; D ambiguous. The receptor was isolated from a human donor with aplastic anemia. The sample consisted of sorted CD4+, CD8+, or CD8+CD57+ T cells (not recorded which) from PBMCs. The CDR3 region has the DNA TGTGCCAGCAGACCTCAGGAACCCTATGGCTACACCTTC. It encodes CASRPQEPYGYTF. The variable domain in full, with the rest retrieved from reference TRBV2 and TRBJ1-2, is EPEVTQTPSHQVTQMGQEVILRCVPISNHLYFYWYRQILGQKVEFLVSFYNNEISEKSEIFDDQFSVERPDGSNFTLKIRSTKLEDSAMYFCASRPQEPYGYTFGSGTRLTVV.